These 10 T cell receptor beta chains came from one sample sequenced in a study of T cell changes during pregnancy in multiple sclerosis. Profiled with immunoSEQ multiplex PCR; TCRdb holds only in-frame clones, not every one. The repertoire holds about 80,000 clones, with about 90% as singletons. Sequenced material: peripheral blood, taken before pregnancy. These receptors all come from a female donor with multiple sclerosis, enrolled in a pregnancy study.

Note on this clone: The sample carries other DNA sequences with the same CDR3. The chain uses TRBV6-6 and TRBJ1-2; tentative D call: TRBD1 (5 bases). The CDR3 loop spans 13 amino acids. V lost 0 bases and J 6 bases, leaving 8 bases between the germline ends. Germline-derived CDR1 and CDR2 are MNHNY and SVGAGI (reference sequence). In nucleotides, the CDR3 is TGTGCCAGCAGTTACTCCGGAGGGGATGGCTACACCTTC. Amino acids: CASSYSGGDGYTF.

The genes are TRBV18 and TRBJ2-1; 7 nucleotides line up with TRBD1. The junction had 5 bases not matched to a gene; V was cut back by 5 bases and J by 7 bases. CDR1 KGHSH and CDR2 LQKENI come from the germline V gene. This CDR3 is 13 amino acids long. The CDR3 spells CASSRGQSNEQFF. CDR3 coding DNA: TGTGCCAGCTCAAGGGGACAGAGTAATGAGCAGTTCTTC. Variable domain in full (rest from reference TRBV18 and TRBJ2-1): NAGVMQNPRHLVRRRGQEARLRCSPMKGHSHVYWYRQLPEEGLKFMVYLQKENIIDESGMPKERFSAEFPKEGPSILRIQQVVRGDSAAYFCASSRGQSNEQFFGPGTRLTVL.

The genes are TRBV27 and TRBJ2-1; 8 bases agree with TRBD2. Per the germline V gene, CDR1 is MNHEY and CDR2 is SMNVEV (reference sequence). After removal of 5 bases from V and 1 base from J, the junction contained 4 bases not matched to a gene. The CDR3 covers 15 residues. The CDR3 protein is CASSLAGGSYNEQFF. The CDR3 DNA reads TGTGCCAGCAGTCTAGCGGGCGGATCCTACAATGAGCAGTTCTTC.

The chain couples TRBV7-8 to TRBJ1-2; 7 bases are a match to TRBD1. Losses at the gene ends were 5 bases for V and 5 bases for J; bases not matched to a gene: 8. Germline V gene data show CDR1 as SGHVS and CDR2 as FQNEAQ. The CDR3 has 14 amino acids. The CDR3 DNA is TGTGCCAGCAGCGGAAATACAGGGGTTTATGGCTACACCTTC. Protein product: CASSGNTGVYGYTF.

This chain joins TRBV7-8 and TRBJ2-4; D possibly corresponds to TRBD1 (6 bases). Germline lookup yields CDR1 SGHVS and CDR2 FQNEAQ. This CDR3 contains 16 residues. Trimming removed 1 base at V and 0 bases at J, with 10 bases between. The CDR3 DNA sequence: TGTGCCAGCAGCTTAGAACAGGGTGCAGCCAAAAACATTCAGTACTTC. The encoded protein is CASSLEQGAAKNIQYF.

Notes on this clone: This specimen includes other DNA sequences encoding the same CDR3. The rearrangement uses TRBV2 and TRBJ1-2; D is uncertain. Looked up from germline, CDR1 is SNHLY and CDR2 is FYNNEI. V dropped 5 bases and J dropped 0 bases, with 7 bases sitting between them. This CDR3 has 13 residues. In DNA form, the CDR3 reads TGTGCCAGCAGTCGGGGAGCTAACTATGGCTACACCTTC. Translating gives CASSRGANYGYTF.

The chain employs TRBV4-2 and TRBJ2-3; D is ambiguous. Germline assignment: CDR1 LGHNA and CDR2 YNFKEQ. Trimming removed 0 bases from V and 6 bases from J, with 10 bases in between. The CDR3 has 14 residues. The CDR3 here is CASSQEGSQDTQYF. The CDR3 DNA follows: TGTGCCAGCAGCCAAGAAGGTAGCCAGGATACGCAGTATTTT.

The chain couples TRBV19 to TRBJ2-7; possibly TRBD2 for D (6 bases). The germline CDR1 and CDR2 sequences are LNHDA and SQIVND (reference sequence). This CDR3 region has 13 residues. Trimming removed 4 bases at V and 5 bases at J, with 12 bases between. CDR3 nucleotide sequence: TGTGCCAGTAGTACGGGGGTCTCGGACGAGCAGTACTTC. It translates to CASSTGVSDEQYF.

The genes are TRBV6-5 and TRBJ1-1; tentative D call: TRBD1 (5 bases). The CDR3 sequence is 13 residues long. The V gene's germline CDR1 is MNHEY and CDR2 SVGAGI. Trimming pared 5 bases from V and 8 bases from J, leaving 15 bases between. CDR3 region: CASSPRRVGEAFF. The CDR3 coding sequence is TGTGCCAGCAGTCCTCGCAGGGTAGGGGAAGCTTTCTTT.

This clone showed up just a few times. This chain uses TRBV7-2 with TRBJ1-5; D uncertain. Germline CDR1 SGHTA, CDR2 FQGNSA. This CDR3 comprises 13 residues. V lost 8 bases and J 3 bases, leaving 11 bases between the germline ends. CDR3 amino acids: CASVREANQPQHF. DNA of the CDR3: TGTGCCAGCGTCCGGGAAGCCAATCAGCCCCAGCATTTT.